This passage covers 9 T cell receptor beta chains from one sample sequenced in a study of T cell repertoires in cytomegalovirus infection. TCRdb used MiXCR to reprocess the reads, holding one entry per CDR3 protein. This table has about 250,000 distinct CDR3 sequences, roughly an eighth appearing once. Sequences were obtained from PBMCs. All receptors derive from a human donor in good health (CMV status not recorded). Some clones in this sample may be carry-over from other donors' samples.

This clonotype was recorded many times. The chain carries TRBV6-1 and TRBJ2-7, with 7 bases that match TRBD2. The CDR3 has 15 residues. CDR1 and CDR2 from the germline V gene are MNHNS and SASEGT. Germline trimming cut 5 bases from V and 2 bases from J; bases unmatched to any gene: 9. The CDR3 protein is CASSFQTSRPYEQYF. DNA for the CDR3: TGTGCCAGCAGTTTCCAGACTAGCAGACCCTACGAGCAGTACTTC.

This clonotype was counted only a few times. The CDR3 DNA sequence: TGTGCCAGCAGCTCCTGGACAGGAACCTACGAGCAGTACTTC. Its protein product is CASSSWTGTYEQYF. The chain combines TRBV7-6 with TRBJ2-7; 7 bases agree with TRBD1. Trimming removed 4 bases from V and 2 bases from J; junction bases left unmatched: 5. The CDR3 consists of 14 residues. Germline CDR1 and CDR2: SGHVS and FNYEAQ.

The V and J genes are TRBV19 and TRBJ1-2; D possibly corresponds to TRBD1 (6 bases). The CDR3 consists of 16 residues. V gave up 7 bases and J gave up 4 bases, with 22 bases separating them. CDR1 and CDR2 from the germline V gene are LNHDA and SQIVND (reference sequence). The CDR3 is CASTSYLGGAGYGYTF. DNA of the CDR3: TGTGCCAGTACCTCCTACCTCGGGGGGGCGGGCTATGGCTACACCTTC. Full variable domain (rest looked up from reference TRBV19 and TRBJ1-2): DGGITQSPKYLFRKEGQNVTLSCEQNLNHDAMYWYRQDPGQGLRLIYYSQIVNDFQKGDIAEGYSVSREKKESFPLTVTSAQKNPTAFYLCASTSYLGGAGYGYTFGSGTRLTVV.

On this clonotype: A much larger clone differs from this one at a single base, so this may be a read error. The V call is TRBV12-3 or TRBV12-4, the J call TRBJ2-3; no clear D gene. The germline V and J ends were trimmed by 6 bases and 0 bases, with 7 bases remaining between them. The CDR3 length is 13 residues. The CDR3 sequence is CASRPDSTDTQYF. The CDR3 region has the DNA TGTGCCAGCAGGCCCGACAGCACAGATACGCAGTATTTT.

This clonotype appeared many times. V and J are TRBV7-2 and TRBJ2-2; D not resolved. This CDR3 comprises 15 residues. Germline assignment: CDR1 SGHTA and CDR2 FQGNSA. The V and J ends lost 0 bases and 1 base respectively, with 6 bases between them. CDR3 DNA: TGTGCCAGCAGCTTAGCGGCAGGGAACACCGGGGAGCTGTTTTTT. It yields the protein CASSLAAGNTGELFF.

This clonotype was seen many times. The chain is built from TRBV7-2 and TRBJ2-7; D is unresolved. V lost 1 base and J 5 bases, leaving 21 bases between the germline ends. The CDR3 extends over 17 amino acids. The germline gives CDR1 SGHTA, CDR2 FQGNSA. CDR3 in amino acids: CASSLVPLVGSIHEQYF. In DNA, the CDR3 is TGTGCCAGCAGCTTAGTCCCTCTAGTGGGATCCATCCACGAGCAGTACTTC. Drawing the rest from reference TRBV7-2 and TRBJ2-7, the complete variable domain is GAGVSQSPSNKVTEKGKDVELRCDPISGHTALYWYRQSLGQGLEFLIYFQGNSAPDKSGLPSDRFSAERTGGSVSTLTIQRTQQEDSAVYLCASSLVPLVGSIHEQYFGPGTRLTVT.

This clonotype occurred many times. V usage is TRBV2 and J usage is TRBJ2-4; TRBD2 might be the D (6 bases). CDR3 length equals 16 residues. V lost 6 bases to trimming and J lost 0 bases, with 15 bases between them. Per the germline V gene, CDR1 is SNHLY and CDR2 is FYNNEI. The CDR3 DNA is TGTGCCAGCAGGGCCAAGGGACTCCTAGCCAAAAACATTCAGTACTTC. This codes for CASRAKGLLAKNIQYF.

This clonotype was seen more than once but under ten times. The chain uses TRBV10-3 and TRBJ2-7; TRBD1 agrees at 11 bases. The length of the CDR3 is 20 residues. V shed 6 bases, J shed 4 bases, and the junction held 23 bases outside the gene matches. CDR1 is ENHRY, CDR2 SYGVKD, per germline. The CDR3 nucleotides read TGTGCCATCAGGAGCGGGGACAGGGGGAATTCAGCGGGAGAAAGGTACGAGCAGTACTTC. This codes for CAIRSGDRGNSAGERYEQYF.

This clonotype was observed at least ten times. This chain connects TRBV19 to TRBJ2-2, with D perhaps TRBD2 (5 bases). Germline V gene lookup returns CDR1 LNHDA and CDR2 SQIVND (reference sequence). V was cut by 3 bases and J by 5 bases, with 16 bases left in between. CDR3 length: 16 amino acids. The CDR3 coding sequence is TGTGCCAGTAGTATCGGCGGAGCCCGGGGTACCGGGGAGCTGTTTTTT. It yields the protein CASSIGGARGTGELFF. The full variable domain, completed using reference TRBV19 and TRBJ2-2, is DGGITQSPKYLFRKEGQNVTLSCEQNLNHDAMYWYRQDPGQGLRLIYYSQIVNDFQKGDIAEGYSVSREKKESFPLTVTSAQKNPTAFYLCASSIGGARGTGELFFGEGSRLTVL.